This TCR beta chain emerged from a study of blood T cell repertoires in COVID-19. Trimming pared 5 bases from V and 3 bases from J, leaving 10 bases between. The length of the CDR3 is 13 residues. Germline lookup yields CDR1 MNHEY and CDR2 SMNVEV (reference sequence). Authors' data handling: How many nucleated cells were present was estimated from reference gene primer amplification. Clones were read by immunoSEQ multiplex PCR, and TCRdb kept only the in-frame ones, dropping some. V and J calls and clone size are given by that table; D and trimming were obtained from the DNA. The repertoire includes tens of thousands of clones, about 92% of them detected once, and over 1.2% sits in the top ten.

Sequencing was carried out using peripheral blood. The rearrangement joins TRBV27 to TRBJ1-2, with a possible D match to TRBD1 (6 bases). This clonotype was sampled from a man aged 50 to 59 with acute or convalescent COVID-19. The CDR3 bases are TGTGCCAGCAGTCCCAACAGGGACTATGGCTACACCTTC. It codes for CASSPNRDYGYTF.